A selection of T cell receptor beta chains follows, all from one sample in a study of cytomegalovirus exposure and HLA in healthy donors. Profiled with immunoSEQ multiplex PCR; TCRdb holds only in-frame clones, not every one. The sample holds hundreds of thousands of clones, 80% to 85% seen once. Source material: PBMCs. The receptor set was obtained from a boy aged 2-15 years in good health and CMV-seronegative. Each CDR3 is given with its conserved first and last residue. A D gene is named only where the DNA matches it firmly. The size of a clone is reported for some rows only, either as once, few or many, or as a class for expanded clones.

J gene | clone size | D gene | V gene | CDR3 protein | CDR3 DNA
TRBJ2-4 | . | TRBD2 | TRBV6-1 | CASSEARLAALAKNIQYF | TGTGCCAGCAGTGAAGCCCGACTAGCGGCACTAGCCAAAAACATTCAGTACTTC
TRBJ2-6 | . | TRBD2 | TRBV19 | CASSPRGDSGANVLTF | TGTGCCAGTAGTCCCCGGGGGGACTCTGGGGCCAACGTCCTGACTTTC
TRBJ2-3 | . | TRBD2 | TRBV27 | CASGYPGTSGGASTDTQYF | TGTGCCAGCGGCTATCCCGGGACTAGCGGGGGGGCGAGCACAGATACGCAGTATTTT
TRBJ2-1 | . | TRBD2 | TRBV4-2 | CASSQGPGLAGDVEQFF | TGTGCCAGCAGCCAAGGACCCGGACTAGCGGGAGACGTTGAGCAGTTCTTC
TRBJ2-2 | . | TRBD1 | TRBV4-1 | CASSDRVNTGELFF | TGCGCCAGCTCTGACAGGGTGAACACCGGGGAGCTGTTTTTT
TRBJ2-7 | . | . | TRBV15 | CATSRAVGAHEQYF | TGTGCCACCAGCAGAGCTGTCGGTGCCCACGAGCAGTACTTC
TRBJ1-6 | . | . | TRBV7-2 | CASSLEGVDNSPLHF | TGTGCCAGCAGCTTAGAAGGAGTCGATAATTCACCCCTCCACTTT
TRBJ2-1 | once | TRBD2 | TRBV15 | CATSSFTSVGYNEQFF | TGTGCCACCAGCAGCTTCACTAGCGTAGGCTACAATGAGCAGTTCTTC
TRBJ2-7 | . | . | TRBV29-1 | CSVVGREGHEQYF | TGCAGCGTTGTCGGCAGGGAAGGGCACGAGCAGTACTTC
TRBJ1-1 | . | . | TRBV25-1 | CASSAQWNTEAFF | TGTGCCAGCAGTGCCCAGTGGAACACTGAAGCTTTCTTT
TRBJ1-6 | . | . | TRBV9 | CASSPPGHSNSPLHF | TGTGCCAGCAGCCCCCCGGGACATAGTAATTCACCCCTCCACTTT
TRBJ2-7 | . | . | TRBV27 | CASSKLGRTVRLYEQYF | TGTGCCAGCAGTAAATTGGGGCGGACAGTTCGTTTGTACGAGCAGTACTTC
TRBJ1-2 | . | . | TRBV19 | CASSGGSLEGYTF | TGTGCCAGTAGTGGCGGGTCGCTTGAAGGCTACACCTTC
TRBJ2-1 | once | TRBD2 | TRBV2 | CASRYAGTSGRWSSYNEQFF | TGTGCCAGCAGATACGCCGGGACTAGCGGGAGATGGAGCTCCTACAATGAGCAGTTCTTC
TRBJ2-6 | few | . | TRBV30 | CAWGGGPSGANVLTF | TGTGCCTGGGGAGGGGGCCCATCTGGGGCCAACGTCCTGACTTTC
TRBJ2-7 | few | TRBD2 | TRBV6-1 | CASRLAGTYEQYF | TGTGCCAGCAGGCTAGCGGGGACCTACGAGCAGTACTTC
TRBJ1-1 | . | . | TRBV10-3 | CAISESTPGGTEAFF | TGTGCCATCAGTGAGTCGACTCCCGGAGGCACTGAAGCTTTCTTT
TRBJ1-2 | few | . | TRBV30 | CAWSVPANYGYTF | TGTGCCTGGAGTGTACCAGCGAACTATGGCTACACCTTC
TRBJ2-1 | . | TRBD2 | TRBV7-8 | CASSRGRAERNEQFF | TGTGCCAGCAGTCGCGGGAGGGCCGAGAGAAATGAGCAGTTCTTC
TRBJ2-7 | . | TRBD1 | TRBV6-6 | CASSYQQGTYEQYF | TGTGCCAGCAGTTACCAACAGGGGACCTACGAGCAGTACTTC
TRBJ1-2 | . | TRBD1 | TRBV19 | CASSTTGNGYTF | TGTGCCAGTAGTACGACAGGGAATGGCTACACCTTC
TRBJ2-1 | few | . | TRBV6-5 | CASSYSGGEQFF | TGTGCCAGCAGTTACTCGGGGGGTGAGCAGTTCTTC
TRBJ2-7 | . | . | TRBV11-2 | CASSSQGYEQYF | TGTGCCAGCAGCTCACAGGGCTACGAGCAGTACTTC
TRBJ1-1 | . | . | TRBV7-6 | CASGQGTEAFF | TGTGCCAGCGGTCAGGGCACTGAAGCTTTCTTT
TRBJ2-5 | . | TRBD2 | TRBV5-1 | CASSWTSGTGETQYF | TGCGCCAGCAGCTGGACTAGCGGGACAGGGGAGACCCAGTACTTC
TRBJ2-1 | . | TRBD1 | TRBV10-3 | CAIGDRGQYNEQFF | TGTGCCATCGGGGACAGGGGGCAGTACAATGAGCAGTTCTTC
TRBJ1-2 | . | TRBD1 | TRBV7-9 | CASRGTGGYGYTF | TGTGCCAGCAGGGGGACAGGGGGCTATGGCTACACCTTC
TRBJ1-2 | . | . | TRBV7-9 | CSSSSFLTASNYGYTF | TGTTCCAGCAGCTCCTTCCTGACAGCCTCTAACTATGGCTACACCTTC
TRBJ2-7 | few | TRBD1 | TRBV13 | CASSLVDRGHEQYF | TGTGCCAGCAGCTTAGTCGACAGGGGTCACGAGCAGTACTTC
TRBJ2-7 | . | . | TRBV2 | CASIGGYSYEQYF | TGTGCCAGCATCGGGGGATACTCCTACGAGCAGTACTTC
TRBJ1-1 | . | . | TRBV4-1 | CASSRARAGTEAFF | TGCGCCAGCAGCAGGGCCCGGGCGGGCACTGAAGCTTTCTTT
TRBJ1-5 | . | TRBD1 | TRBV7-6 | CASGTGSNQPQHF | TGTGCCAGCGGGACAGGGTCCAATCAGCCCCAGCATTTT
TRBJ1-2 | . | . | TRBV7-3 | CASSLAAQGYGYTF | TGTGCCAGCAGCTTAGCGGCACAGGGCTATGGCTACACCTTC
TRBJ1-2 | . | TRBD1 | TRBV6-6 | CASSYGDRGDGYTF | TGTGCCAGCAGTTACGGAGACAGGGGAGATGGCTACACCTTC
TRBJ2-3 | . | TRBD2 | TRBV4-2 | CASSQDLAGGWDTQYF | TGTGCCAGCAGCCAAGACCTAGCGGGGGGATGGGATACGCAGTATTTT
TRBJ1-1 | . | TRBD1 | TRBV7-6 | CASSSWTGPSRAEAFF | TGTGCCAGCAGCTCGTGGACAGGGCCCAGTAGAGCTGAAGCTTTCTTT
TRBJ1-2 | once | . | TRBV7-9 | CASSLDIGLYGYTF | TGTGCCAGCAGCTTAGATATCGGGTTATATGGCTACACCTTC
TRBJ1-3 | . | TRBD1 | TRBV10-3 | CAISQGVRNTIYF | TGTGCCATCAGTCAGGGGGTCCGAAACACCATATATTTT
TRBJ1-4 | . | . | TRBV7-9 | CASSLVGLNSGEKLFF | TGTGCCAGCAGCTTAGTTGGTCTAAATTCGGGTGAAAAACTGTTTTTT
TRBJ2-5 | . | TRBD2 | TRBV5-4 | CASSLGVAGGGETQYF | TGTGCCAGCAGCTTAGGGGTAGCGGGAGGAGGAGAGACCCAGTACTTC
TRBJ1-1 | once | . | TRBV18 | CASSVGGWSNTEAFF | TGTGCCAGCTCAGTTGGGGGGTGGTCAAACACTGAAGCTTTCTTT
TRBJ2-1 | . | . | TRBV2 | CASSVVGLDNEQFF | TGTGCCAGCAGTGTTGTGGGGCTGGACAATGAGCAGTTCTTC
TRBJ1-1 | . | . | TRBV6-5 | CASSRGRVVTEAFF | TGTGCCAGCAGTAGGGGCAGGGTGGTCACTGAAGCTTTCTTT
TRBJ2-3 | . | TRBD2 | TRBV5-1 | CASSSIAGVGTDTQYF | TGCGCCAGCAGCTCTATAGCGGGAGTCGGCACAGATACGCAGTATTTT
TRBJ1-1 | few | . | TRBV29-1 | CSVGKQGENTEAFF | TGCAGCGTTGGAAAACAGGGTGAGAACACTGAAGCTTTCTTT
TRBJ2-1 | . | TRBD2 | TRBV4-1 | CASSQALAGAYNEQFF | TGCGCCAGCAGCCAAGCCCTAGCGGGCGCTTACAATGAGCAGTTCTTC
TRBJ2-5 | . | TRBD2 | TRBV7-6 | CASSLARGGETQYF | TGTGCCAGCAGCTTAGCGCGGGGGGGAGAGACCCAGTACTTC
TRBJ1-3 | . | . | TRBV30 | CAWSAGFGTAGNTIYF | TGTGCCTGGAGTGCCGGGTTCGGCACTGCTGGAAACACCATATATTTT
TRBJ1-5 | . | TRBD1 | TRBV27 | CASRPTGGVEPQHF | TGTGCCAGCAGGCCAACAGGGGGCGTTGAGCCCCAGCATTTT
TRBJ2-1 | . | TRBD1 | TRBV7-8 | CASSFPGQGINEQFF | TGTGCCAGCAGCTTTCCGGGACAGGGGATCAATGAGCAGTTCTTC
TRBJ1-1 | . | TRBD1 | TRBV11-3 | CASSPAGQGARNTEAFF | TGTGCCAGCAGCCCAGCTGGACAGGGGGCGCGGAACACTGAAGCTTTCTTT
TRBJ2-7 | . | . | TRBV2 | CASTLTPGAYEQYF | TGTGCCAGCACCCTGACTCCGGGGGCCTACGAGCAGTACTTC
TRBJ2-5 | . | . | TRBV9 | CASSEAGTPGLKETQYF | TGTGCCAGCAGCGAAGCCGGGACACCAGGACTCAAAGAGACCCAGTACTTC
TRBJ1-1 | . | . | TRBV6-6 | CASSYGSGTEAFF | TGTGCCAGCAGTTACGGGTCGGGGACTGAAGCTTTCTTT
TRBJ2-7 | . | . | TRBV6-5 | CASRPGGLNEQYF | TGTGCCAGCAGACCCGGCGGATTGAACGAGCAGTACTTC
TRBJ2-4 | once | . | TRBV13 | CASSSGQGAQLAGGSPKNIQYF | TGTGCCAGCAGCTCAGGACAGGGGGCGCAGCTAGCGGGAGGGTCCCCCAAAAACATTCAGTACTTC
TRBJ2-5 | few | TRBD2 | TRBV7-2 | CASSLPAGGLQTQYF | TGTGCCAGCAGCTTACCTGCGGGAGGGTTGCAGACCCAGTACTTC
TRBJ2-5 | . | . | TRBV5-4 | CASGPPRGEGQETQYF | TGTGCCAGCGGCCCCCCCAGGGGAGAAGGCCAAGAGACCCAGTACTTC
TRBJ1-2 | . | TRBD1 | TRBV4-2 | CASSQDLHQGARGYTF | TGTGCCAGCAGCCAAGATCTTCATCAGGGGGCGCGGGGCTACACCTTC
TRBJ2-1 | . | TRBD2 | TRBV10-3 | CAISETSGRGYEQFF | TGTGCCATCAGTGAGACTAGCGGGAGAGGGTATGAGCAGTTCTTC